Listed below are T cell receptor beta chains from one sample, sequenced in a study of cytomegalovirus exposure and HLA in healthy donors. Libraries were prepared by immunoSEQ multiplex PCR; TCRdb keeps only in-frame clonotypes and omits some of them. This sample has about 190,000 clones, with roughly 81% found just once. Sequenced: PBMCs. The receptors stem from a woman aged 30 to 39 in good health and CMV-seropositive. Both conserved end residues are trimmed from each CDR3.

>TRBJ2-7|TRBV6-5
ASRQGGGPYEQY
>TRBJ2-1|TRBV27
ASSPNPNEQF
>TRBJ1-2|TRBV6-5
ASSVQGNYGYT
>TRBJ2-7|TRBV11-2
ASSFPRTAPYEQY
>TRBJ2-1|TRBV10-3
AISGTSGRSYNEQF
>TRBJ1-1|TRBV19
ASSIVTGTEAF
>TRBJ2-1|TRBV28
ASGGLAESSYNEQF
>TRBJ2-1|TRBV27
ASSLSRLAVNEQF
>TRBJ2-7|TRBV10-3
ASGSSYEQY
>TRBJ2-7|TRBV28
ASNTRAGYEQY
>TRBJ2-4|TRBV5-4
ASSLTGENIQY
>TRBJ2-7|TRBV7-2
ASSLVGGSGSYEQY
>TRBJ1-2|TRBV18
ASSPRDRGSYGYT
>TRBJ2-3|TRBV5-1
ASSKSDTQY
>TRBJ2-7|TRBV29-1
SVADSGPAGEQY
>TRBJ2-1|TRBV27
ASSFSGSHEQF
>TRBJ2-7|TRBV18
ASSAVFLGDNEQY